This T cell receptor (beta chain) was captured by sequencing in a study of identical twins. The CDR3 totals 17 residues. Germline values: CDR1 MGHRA, CDR2 YSYEKL. V lost 2 bases to trimming and J lost 2 bases, with 18 bases between them. Whole-study results and caveats: Beta clonotypes that were abundant in cord blood contained fewer insertions, a pattern absent from memory repertoires.

As to this clonotype: Its target is not known.

TCRdb passed the 5' RACE reads through MiXCR, listing each CDR3 protein once. The sample yields fewer than 250,000 distinct CDR3 sequences, about 7% seen once. These data were also filed under a second study, of yellow fever vaccine responses in identical twins.

The source is a woman aged 18-29 years in good health. The sequenced sample consisted of memory (CD45RO+) T cells sorted from blood. This sequence joins TRBV4-1 and TRBJ2-5; D uncertain. CDR3 sequence: CASSQKAQGVIQETQYF. The CDR3 bases are TGCGCCAGCAGCCAAAAGGCCCAAGGAGTTATACAAGAGACCCAGTACTTC.